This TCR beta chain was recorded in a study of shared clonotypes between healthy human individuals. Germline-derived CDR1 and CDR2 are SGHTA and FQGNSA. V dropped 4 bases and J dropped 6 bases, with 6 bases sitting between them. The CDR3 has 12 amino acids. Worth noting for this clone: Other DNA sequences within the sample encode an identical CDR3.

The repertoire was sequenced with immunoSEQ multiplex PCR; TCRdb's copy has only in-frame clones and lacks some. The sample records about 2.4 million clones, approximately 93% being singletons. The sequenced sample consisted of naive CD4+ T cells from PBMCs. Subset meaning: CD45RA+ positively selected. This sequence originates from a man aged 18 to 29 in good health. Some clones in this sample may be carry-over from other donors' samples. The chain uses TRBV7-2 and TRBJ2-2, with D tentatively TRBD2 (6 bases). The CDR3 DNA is TGTGCCAGCAGCTCGGGGGCCGGGGAGCTGTTTTTT. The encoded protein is CASSSGAGELFF.